The 3 T cell receptor beta chains below come from one sample, sequenced in a study of PD-1 blockade in classical Hodgkin lymphoma. Noted time point: cycle 4 day 1 (C4D1), after more than five weeks of nivolumab. Every patient had relapsed following autologous stem cell transplantation, and cohorts differed in brentuximab vedotin exposure. The CD4+ T cells used were purified from thawed PBMCs through magnetic negative selection. The assay was immunoSEQ multiplex PCR, and TCRdb's table has in-frame clones only and misses some. The sample holds roughly 30,000 clones, 70% to 85% seen once. The sample was CD4+ T cells from blood, taken before the fourth cycle of nivolumab. The receptors here all came from a human donor with classical Hodgkin lymphoma.

This clone was seen a handful of times. The chain carries TRBV10-3 and TRBJ2-3; the D is unclear. V was pared by 7 bases and J by 5 bases, with 10 bases between. This CDR3 contains 12 residues. Germline CDR1 is ENHRY and CDR2 is SYGVKD. The CDR3 DNA follows: TGTGCCATCAAGTTAAGGGAAGATACGCAGTATTTT. This sequence encodes CAIKLREDTQYF.

The chain couples TRBV27 to TRBJ1-2; D unresolved. CDR3 length: 17 residues. Germline V gene data show CDR1 as MNHEY and CDR2 as SMNVEV (reference sequence). Trimming removed 1 base at V and 0 bases at J, with 15 bases between. CDR3 protein: CASSLYATSTANYGYTF. The CDR3 DNA sequence: TGTGCCAGCAGTTTATACGCCACATCTACTGCTAACTATGGCTACACCTTC.

Only a few counts were recorded for this clone. The CDR3 DNA sequence: TGTGCCAGCAGTTTAGGGGGACTAGCGGATTTTACAGATACGCAGTATTTT. This sequence encodes CASSLGGLADFTDTQYF. The rearrangement links TRBV28 to TRBJ2-3; TRBD2 matches at 11 bases. This CDR3 has 17 amino acids. The junction had 7 bases not matched to a gene; V was cut back by 2 bases and J by 3 bases. Germline V gene sequence: CDR1 MDHEN, CDR2 SYDVKM.